These 12 T cell receptor beta chains were all obtained from the same sample, sequenced in a study of blood T cell repertoires in COVID-19 (dated by TCRdb to the early 2020s). The library was generated by the immunoSEQ multiplex PCR assay. TCRdb mirrors the immuneACCESS table, restricted to in-frame sequences. Some clones are absent from its copies; in checked studies, under half trace to an unresolved V gene, and the reason for the others is unknown. Recorded for this sample are fewer than 200,000 clones; around nine tenths of them occurred a single time. Around 13% of the sample goes to the ten largest clones. Sequencing was carried out using peripheral blood. These receptors came from a woman between 65 and 79 years old with COVID-19, enrolled during active disease.

The chain joins TRBV7-3 to TRBJ2-5; tentative D call: TRBD2 (5 bases). CDR1 is SGHTA, CDR2 FQGTGA, per germline. The CDR3 extends over 13 amino acids. V was trimmed by 0 bases and J by 5 bases, leaving 7 bases between them. The CDR3 nucleotides read TGTGCCAGCAGCTTAACGGGAGTTGAGACCCAGTACTTC. It yields the protein CASSLTGVETQYF.

This clone was observed a handful of times. This chain joins TRBV30 and TRBJ1-2; D gene ambiguous. Germline V lookup: CDR1 GTSNPN, CDR2 SVGIG (reference sequence). CDR3 length: 14 amino acids. The V gene lost 7 bases and the J gene lost 1 base, with 16 bases spanning the gap. CDR3: CASNTGSFNYGYTF. The CDR3 DNA reads as TGTGCCTCTAATACCGGGAGCTTTAACTATGGCTACACCTTC.

The chain carries TRBV14 and TRBJ1-5, with D uncertain. The CDR3 is made up of 14 amino acids. Germline assignment: CDR1 SGHDN and CDR2 FVKESK. V dropped 1 base and J dropped 4 bases, with 8 bases sitting between them. CDR3 sequence reads: CASSQGHTNQPQHF. CDR3 nucleotides: TGTGCCAGCAGCCAAGGACATACAAATCAGCCCCAGCATTTT.

J is TRBJ2-7 and V is TRBV11-1, with D possibly matching TRBD1 (6 bases). Trimming cost V 5 bases and J 1 base, with 12 bases left between them. Looked up from germline, CDR1 is SGHAT and CDR2 is FQDESV (reference sequence). The CDR3 runs 14 residues. In DNA form, the CDR3 reads TGTGCCAGCAGCATATTCGGGACATCCTACGAGCAGTACTTC. Residues: CASSIFGTSYEQYF. The full variable domain, in which reference TRBV11-1 and TRBJ2-7 provide the parts outside the CDR3, is EAEVAQSPRYKITEKSQAVAFWCDPISGHATLYWYRQILGQGPELLVQFQDESVVDDSQLPKDRFSAERLKGVDSTLKIQPAELGDSAMYLCASSIFGTSYEQYFGPGTRLTVT.

This rearrangement joins TRBV5-4 to TRBJ2-6; 9 nucleotides align to TRBD1. CDR1 is SGHNT and CDR2 is YYREEE in the germline V gene (reference sequence). Trimming at V came to 3 bases and at J to 0 bases, leaving 4 bases not matched to a gene. The CDR3 has 17 amino acids. The CDR3 DNA is TGTGCCAGCAGCTCCGGGACAGGGTTCTCTGGGGCCAACGTCCTGACTTTC. Translation gives CASSSGTGFSGANVLTF.

This clone has only a few counts. This chain joins TRBV28 and TRBJ1-4, with 8 bases fitting TRBD1. The J segment lost 8 bases and the V segment lost 5 bases, leaving 7 bases of the junction unmatched. This CDR3 has 14 amino acids. Germline V gene lookup returns CDR1 MDHEN and CDR2 SYDVKM. CDR3 loop: CASSTQGVWEKLFF. CDR3 in DNA: TGTGCCAGCAGTACACAGGGGGTATGGGAAAAACTGTTTTTT.

CDR3 residues: CASSPGRGEDTQYF. In nucleotides, the CDR3 is TGTGCCAGCTCACCAGGGCGGGGTGAAGATACGCAGTATTTT. This chain connects TRBV18 to TRBJ2-3; a possible D gene is TRBD2 (6 bases). Germline V gives CDR1 KGHSH, CDR2 LQKENI. V was trimmed by 2 bases and J by 5 bases, leaving 11 bases between them. The CDR3 spans 14 residues.

This rearrangement joins TRBV19 to TRBJ2-2; D gene uncertain. Germline assignment: CDR1 LNHDA and CDR2 SQIVND (reference sequence). The CDR3 length is 12 residues. Trimming took 7 bases from V and 6 from J, leaving 9 bases between them. The chain's CDR3 is CASTTRSGELFF. DNA for the CDR3: TGTGCCAGTACCACCAGATCCGGGGAGCTGTTTTTT.

The chain recombines TRBV19 with TRBJ2-1; 10 bases match TRBD2. The length of the CDR3 is 15 residues. Germline V gives CDR1 LNHDA, CDR2 SQIVND (reference sequence). After removal of 6 bases from V and 6 bases from J, the junction contained 8 bases not matched to a gene. This chain's CDR3 is CASRSPSGSANEQFF. The CDR3 nucleotides are TGTGCCAGTAGGTCACCTAGCGGGAGTGCCAATGAGCAGTTCTTC. The variable domain in full, completed from reference TRBV19 and TRBJ2-1, reads DGGITQSPKYLFRKEGQNVTLSCEQNLNHDAMYWYRQDPGQGLRLIYYSQIVNDFQKGDIAEGYSVSREKKESFPLTVTSAQKNPTAFYLCASRSPSGSANEQFFGPGTRLTVL.

This clone was seen just once. The chain couples TRBV19 to TRBJ2-2; perhaps TRBD1 as D (6 bases). CDR3 length equals 13 residues. V gave up 10 bases and J gave up 8 bases, with 17 bases separating them. Germline CDR1 LNHDA, CDR2 SQIVND (reference sequence). This CDR3 is CATRQAAYGELFF. CDR3 DNA: TGTGCCACGAGACAGGCGGCTTATGGGGAGCTGTTTTTT. The whole variable domain, remainder taken from reference TRBV19 and TRBJ2-2, is DGGITQSPKYLFRKEGQNVTLSCEQNLNHDAMYWYRQDPGQGLRLIYYSQIVNDFQKGDIAEGYSVSREKKESFPLTVTSAQKNPTAFYLCATRQAAYGELFFGEGSRLTVL.

This clone was picked up a small number of times. The chain carries TRBV2 and TRBJ2-1, with unresolved D. The CDR3 sequence is 11 residues long. Germline CDR1 SNHLY, CDR2 FYNNEI. Trimming removed 4 bases from V and 8 bases from J, with 6 bases in between. Here the CDR3 reads CASSALDEQFF. CDR3 coding DNA: TGTGCCAGCAGTGCTCTAGATGAGCAGTTCTTC.

Written as DNA, the CDR3 is TGTGCCAGCAGCGCATCCGGGACAGCAAGCCTGAGGTACTTC. Its protein is CASSASGTASLRYF. The chain joins TRBV6-5 to TRBJ2-7, with 7 positions matching TRBD1. The CDR3 has 14 residues. Germline assignment: CDR1 MNHEY and CDR2 SVGAGI. After removal of 6 bases from V and 12 bases from J, the junction contained 17 bases not matched to a gene.